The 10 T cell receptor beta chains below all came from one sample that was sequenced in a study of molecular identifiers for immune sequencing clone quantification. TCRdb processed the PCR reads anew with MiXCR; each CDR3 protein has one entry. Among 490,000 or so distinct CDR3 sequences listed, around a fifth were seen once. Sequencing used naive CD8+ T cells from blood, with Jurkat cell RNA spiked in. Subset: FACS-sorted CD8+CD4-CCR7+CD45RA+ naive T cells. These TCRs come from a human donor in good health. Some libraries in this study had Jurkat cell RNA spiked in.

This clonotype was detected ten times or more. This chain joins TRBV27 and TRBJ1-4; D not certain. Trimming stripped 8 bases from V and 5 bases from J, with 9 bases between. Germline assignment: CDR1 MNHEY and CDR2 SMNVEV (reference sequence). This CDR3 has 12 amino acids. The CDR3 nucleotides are TGTGCCAGCGGTATAGTAAATGAAAAACTGTTTTTT. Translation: CASGIVNEKLFF. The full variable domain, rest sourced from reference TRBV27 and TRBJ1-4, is EAQVTQNPRYLITVTGKKLTVTCSQNMNHEYMSWYRQDPGLGLRQIYYSMNVEVTDKGDVPEGYKVSRKEKRNFPLILESPSPNQTSLYFCASGIVNEKLFFGSGTQLSVL.

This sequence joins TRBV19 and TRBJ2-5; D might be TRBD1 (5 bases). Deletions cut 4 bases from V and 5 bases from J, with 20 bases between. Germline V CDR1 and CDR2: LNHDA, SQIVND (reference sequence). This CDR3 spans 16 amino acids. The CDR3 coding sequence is TGTGCCAGTAGTAACCGGACAAGTCCCACCCACGAGACCCAGTACTTC. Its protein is CASSNRTSPTHETQYF.

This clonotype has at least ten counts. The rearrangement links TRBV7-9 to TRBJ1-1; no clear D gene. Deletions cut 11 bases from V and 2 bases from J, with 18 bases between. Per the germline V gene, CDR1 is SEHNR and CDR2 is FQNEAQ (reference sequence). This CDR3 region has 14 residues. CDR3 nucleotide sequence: TGTGCCCCCATGGCCTGGGGAGCCAACACTGAAGCTTTCTTT. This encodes CAPMAWGANTEAFF.

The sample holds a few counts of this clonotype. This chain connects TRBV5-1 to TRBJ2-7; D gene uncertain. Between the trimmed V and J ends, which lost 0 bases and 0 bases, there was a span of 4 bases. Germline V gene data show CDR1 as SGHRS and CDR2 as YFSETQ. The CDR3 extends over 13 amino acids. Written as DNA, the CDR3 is TGCGCCAGCAGCTTGGTCGACTCCTACGAGCAGTACTTC. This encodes CASSLVDSYEQYF.

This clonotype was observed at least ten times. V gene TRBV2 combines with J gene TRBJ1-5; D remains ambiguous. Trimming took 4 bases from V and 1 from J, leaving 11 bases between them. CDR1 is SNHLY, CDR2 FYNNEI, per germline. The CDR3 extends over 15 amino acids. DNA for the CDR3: TGTGCCAGCAGTGGTTCAGGCTCGAGCAATCAGCCCCAGCATTTT. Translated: CASSGSGSSNQPQHF.

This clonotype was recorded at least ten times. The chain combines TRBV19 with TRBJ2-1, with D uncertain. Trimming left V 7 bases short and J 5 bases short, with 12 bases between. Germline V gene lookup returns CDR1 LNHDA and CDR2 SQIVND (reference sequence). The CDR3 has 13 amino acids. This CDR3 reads CASTEEPHNEQFF. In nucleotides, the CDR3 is TGTGCCAGTACCGAAGAACCGCACAATGAGCAGTTCTTC.

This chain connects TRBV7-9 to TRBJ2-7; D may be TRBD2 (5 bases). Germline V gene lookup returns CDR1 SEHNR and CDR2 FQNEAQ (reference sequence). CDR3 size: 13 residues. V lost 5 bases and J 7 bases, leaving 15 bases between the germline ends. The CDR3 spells CASSQLTGREQYF. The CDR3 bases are TGTGCCAGCAGCCAACTGACTGGGAGAGAGCAGTACTTC.

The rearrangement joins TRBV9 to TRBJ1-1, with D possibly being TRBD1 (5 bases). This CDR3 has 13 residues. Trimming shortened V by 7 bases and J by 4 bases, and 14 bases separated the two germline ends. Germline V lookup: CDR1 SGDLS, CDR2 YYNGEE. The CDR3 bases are TGTGCCAGCGGGGGTTGGGATGGCACTGAAGCTTTCTTT. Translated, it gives CASGGWDGTEAFF.

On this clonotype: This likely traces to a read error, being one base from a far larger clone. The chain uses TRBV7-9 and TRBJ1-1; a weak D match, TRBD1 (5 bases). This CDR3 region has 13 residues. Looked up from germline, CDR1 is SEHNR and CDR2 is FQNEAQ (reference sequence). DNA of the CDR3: TGTGCCAGCAGCCCAACAGGTTACACTGAAGCTTCCTTT. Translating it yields CASSPTGYTEASF.

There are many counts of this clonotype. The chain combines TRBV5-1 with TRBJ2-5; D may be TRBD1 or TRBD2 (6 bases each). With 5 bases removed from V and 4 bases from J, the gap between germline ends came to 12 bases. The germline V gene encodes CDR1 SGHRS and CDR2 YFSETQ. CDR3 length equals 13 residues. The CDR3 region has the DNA TGCGCCAGCAGACTAGGAGGGGGAGAGACCCAGTACTTC. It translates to CASRLGGGETQYF.